These 10 T cell receptor beta chains originate from one sample sequenced in a study of T cells after yellow fever vaccination (dated by TCRdb to the late 2010s). The library came from 5' RACE. TCRdb names Illumina HiSeq 2500 as the instrument used. TCRdb's own reprocessing of the public reads used fastp at Q25 and MiXCR and kept productive beta chains. Rows with one shared CDR3 protein collapse into an entry with the most common genes and DNA. The sample table holds about 160,000 distinct CDR3 sequences, of which approximately 6.7% were seen once. The leading ten clones occupy 2.5% of the sample. The label giving this sample's treatment or condition can be read as: live attenuated yellow fever vaccine strain. The starting material was CD4+ T cells sorted from PBMCs, obtained about 5 days after the first yellow fever vaccination. These TCRs come from a man between 18 and 29 years old who received the YFV17D yellow fever vaccine.

This clonotype was detected ten times or more. The CDR3 loop reads CASSLDLWYEQYV. The CDR3 DNA follows: TGTGCCAGCAGTTTAGATCTTTGGTACGAGCAGTACGTC. V gene TRBV12-3 or TRBV12-4 combines with J gene TRBJ2-7, with D unresolved. The CDR3 consists of 13 residues. V lost 1 base to trimming and J lost 4 bases, with 8 bases between them.

Many counts were recorded for this clonotype. V is TRBV3-1 and J is TRBJ2-3; 8 nucleotides align to TRBD2. In germline, CDR1 is LGHDT, CDR2 YNNKEL (reference sequence). J gave up 4 bases and V 0 bases, and 9 bases lay outside the gene matches. This CDR3 spans 17 amino acids. The CDR3 is CASSQDPLAVKADTQYF. The CDR3 DNA is TGTGCCAGCAGCCAAGACCCACTAGCGGTTAAAGCAGATACGCAGTATTTT.

This chain joins TRBV3-1 and TRBJ2-3, with 14 bases fitting TRBD2. Germline CDR1 reads LGHDT; CDR2 reads YNNKEL (reference sequence). The CDR3 contains 18 residues. V lost 1 base to trimming and J lost 5 bases; unmatched junction nucleotides: 8. The CDR3 DNA follows: TGTGCCAGCAGCCAAGGGGTGACTAGCGGGGGGGCGGGAGATACGCAGTATTTT. Translating gives CASSQGVTSGGAGDTQYF.

The table lists this clonotype with many counts. The chain employs TRBV20-1 and TRBJ2-2; D is unclear. Germline V lookup: CDR1 DFQATT, CDR2 SNEGSKA (reference sequence). The V end was cut by 3 bases, the J end by 4 bases, with 9 bases between. The CDR3 extends over 13 amino acids. DNA of the CDR3: TGCAGTGCTAGTGTCGTGGCCACCGGGGAGCTGTTTTTT. Translated: CSASVVATGELFF.

This clonotype was observed many times. The chain couples TRBV7-9 to TRBJ2-5; D gene uncertain. V was clipped by 2 bases and J by 5 bases, with 9 bases between them. CDR1 is SEHNR, CDR2 FQNEAQ, per germline (reference sequence). The CDR3 contains 13 residues. The CDR3 spells CASSLLGGETQYF. The CDR3 region has the DNA TGTGCCAGCAGCTTATTAGGTGGGGAGACCCAGTACTTC.

The sample holds many counts of this clonotype. V and J are TRBV18 and TRBJ2-2; D might be TRBD1 (5 bases). The V gene lost 1 base and the J gene lost 1 base, with 7 bases spanning the gap. Per the germline V gene, CDR1 is KGHSH and CDR2 is LQKENI. The CDR3 is made up of 15 amino acids. CDR3 DNA: TGTGCCAGCTCACCACGCCAGGGGAACACCGGGGAGCTGTTTTTT. Its translation is CASSPRQGNTGELFF.

This clonotype was seen at least ten times. V usage is TRBV6-5 and J usage is TRBJ2-7, with D possibly being TRBD2 (6 bases). Germline-derived CDR1 and CDR2 are MNHEY and SVGAGI. V was trimmed by 2 bases and J by 2 bases, leaving 13 bases between them. The CDR3 sequence is 15 residues long. The CDR3 loop is CASSYEGTLPYEQYF. CDR3 nucleotides: TGTGCCAGCAGTTACGAGGGGACTTTGCCCTACGAGCAGTACTTC.

There are many counts of this clonotype. The chain combines TRBV5-1 with TRBJ2-3; the D gene is possibly TRBD2 (5 bases). The CDR3 has 15 amino acids. The V and J ends lost 4 bases and 2 bases respectively, with 14 bases between them. Germline CDR1 is SGHRS and CDR2 is YFSETQ. CDR3 nucleotide sequence: TGCGCCAGCAGCCTCCCGGGGTCGAACACAGATACGCAGTATTTT. Translation: CASSLPGSNTDTQYF.

This clonotype was detected many times. The genes are TRBV12-3 or TRBV12-4 and TRBJ1-4; D gene ambiguous. Trimming stripped 3 bases from V and 3 bases from J, with 11 bases between. The CDR3 totals 15 residues. CDR3 DNA sequence: TGTGCCAGCAGTTTTATGGTGGGAGCTAATGAAAAACTGTTTTTT. It translates to CASSFMVGANEKLFF.

This clonotype showed up many times. The chain combines TRBV12-3 or TRBV12-4 with TRBJ2-7, with D unclear. CDR3 length: 11 amino acids. The ends were cut back, 5 bases at V and 6 bases at J, with 8 bases in the middle. The CDR3 DNA reads TGTGCCAGCAGTCTCGACACCGAGCAGTACTTC. Its translation: CASSLDTEQYF.